The entry that follows covers one TCR beta chain sequence. Its antigen is not identified. The record originates from a study of shared clonotypes between healthy human individuals. Germline assignment: CDR1 SEHNR and CDR2 FQNEAQ (reference sequence). CDR3 length: 14 amino acids. V lost 1 base to trimming and J lost 3 bases, with 10 bases between them. Clones were read by immunoSEQ multiplex PCR, and TCRdb kept only the in-frame ones, dropping some. The table includes about 2.4 million clones, approximately 94% detected once. Findings and caveats of the study: Relative to their counterparts shared across all four donors, non-shared clonotypes exhibited diminished generation probabilities.

Sequenced input: naive CD4+ T cells from PBMCs. Subset of the sample: CD45RA+ positively selected. This TCR came from a man between 18 and 29 years old in good health. Some clones in this sample may be carry-over from other donors' samples. The rearrangement links TRBV7-9 to TRBJ2-7; D ambiguous. This CDR3 reads CASSLEGTVYEQYF. The CDR3 nucleotides are TGTGCCAGCAGCTTAGAGGGAACGGTCTACGAGCAGTACTTC. Full variable domain (rest looked up from reference TRBV7-9 and TRBJ2-7): DTGVSQNPRHKITKRGQNVTFRCDPISEHNRLYWYRQTLGQGPEFLTYFQNEAQLEKSRLLSDRFSAERPKGSFSTLEIQRTEQGDSAMYLCASSLEGTVYEQYFGPGTRLTVT.